This entry lists 12 T cell receptor beta chains sequenced from one sample in a study of T cells in Graves' hyperthyroidism and ophthalmopathy. The source material, RNA transcripts, was used to amplify TCR beta CDR3 regions. TCR CDR3 underwent first-round RT-PCR with the HTBI primer set. Via MiXCR, TCRdb re-called the multiplex PCR reads, giving one row per CDR3 protein. This sample has about 400,000 distinct CDR3 sequences, with around 14% found just once. Input material: blood. Receptors were obtained from a woman in her 30s with Graves' hyperthyroidism.

CDR3 sequence reads: CSASASTGWYGYTF. In DNA form, the CDR3 reads TGCAGTGCTAGTGCTTCGACAGGGTGGTATGGCTACACCTTC. The chain links TRBV20-1 to TRBJ1-2; 7 positions match TRBD1. Germline CDR1 and CDR2: DFQATT and SNEGSKA (reference sequence). This CDR3 is built from 14 residues. Germline trimming cut 3 bases from V and 5 bases from J; bases unmatched to any gene: 9.

In this sample, this clonotype turned up many times. The chain recombines TRBV12-3 or TRBV12-4 with TRBJ2-3, with D unclear. The length of the CDR3 is 10 residues. Deletions cut 10 bases from V and 4 bases from J, with 6 bases between. The CDR3 nucleotides read TGTGCCACAGGATCAGATACGCAGTATTTT. It codes for CATGSDTQYF.

In its sample, this clonotype was seen many times. This chain uses TRBV20-1 with TRBJ1-1; a weak D match, TRBD1 (5 bases). V lost 6 bases and J lost 4, with 18 bases in between. Germline loops: CDR1 DFQATT, CDR2 SNEGSKA (reference sequence). The CDR3 consists of 14 residues. DNA for the CDR3: TGCAGTGCCTCCAGCGGGGGGGAGCCCACTGAAGCTTTCTTT. This sequence encodes CSASSGGEPTEAFF.

This clonotype was detected only a few times. The chain couples TRBV19 to TRBJ1-2; possible D gene TRBD1, 6 bases. Trimming took 5 bases from V and 7 from J, leaving 20 bases between them. This CDR3 is built from 15 residues. Germline V gene lookup returns CDR1 LNHDA and CDR2 SQIVND (reference sequence). CDR3 residues: CASSAYRDPYGGYTF. The DNA of the CDR3 is TGTGCCAGTAGTGCCTACAGGGATCCATATGGTGGCTACACCTTC.

The chain joins TRBV20-1 to TRBJ2-1; D remains ambiguous. This CDR3 has 13 residues. Germline CDR1 reads DFQATT; CDR2 reads SNEGSKA (reference sequence). V lost 8 bases, J lost 0 bases, and 11 bases lay in between. The CDR3 spells CSWTENSYNEQFF. The CDR3 DNA is TGCAGTTGGACCGAGAACTCCTACAATGAGCAGTTCTTC.

At least ten counts were recorded for this clonotype. This chain joins TRBV6-1 and TRBJ1-1; D not certain. Germline-derived CDR1 and CDR2 are MNHNS and SASEGT. This CDR3 comprises 13 residues. The ends were cut back, 1 base at V and 1 base at J, with 4 bases in the middle. CDR3 region: CASSEVENTEAFF. The CDR3, as DNA: TGTGCCAGCAGTGAAGTGGAGAACACTGAAGCTTTCTTT.

Ten or more counts support this clonotype. This chain connects TRBV12-3 or TRBV12-4 to TRBJ1-2; D ambiguous. V lost 10 bases to trimming and J lost 3 bases, with 12 bases between them. This CDR3 has 12 amino acids. CDR3 protein: CATRRGDYGYTF. For the CDR3, the DNA is TGTGCCACCCGGCGCGGGGACTATGGCTACACCTTC.

This clonotype was found a few times. The rearrangement uses TRBV7-3 and TRBJ2-3; D is uncertain. Trimming removed 10 bases from V and 5 bases from J, with 16 bases in between. The CDR3 loop spans 13 amino acids. Germline V CDR1 and CDR2: SGHTA, FQGTGA. This CDR3 is CATARSAGDTQYF. The CDR3 nucleotides are TGTGCCACCGCCCGTTCCGCCGGAGATACGCAGTATTTT.

This chain links TRBV5-1 with TRBJ2-7; 7 nucleotides match TRBD2. Per the germline V gene, CDR1 is SGHRS and CDR2 is YFSETQ. The CDR3 sequence is 17 residues long. Trimming removed 2 bases from V and 7 bases from J; junction bases left unmatched: 18. CDR3 amino acids: CASSFLIAAGAGGEQYF. For the CDR3, the DNA is TGCGCCAGCAGCTTTTTAATAGCTGCGGGAGCCGGAGGAGAGCAGTACTTC.

The rearrangement uses TRBV25-1 and TRBJ1-2; D is unclear. This CDR3 has 14 amino acids. V was shortened by 8 bases and J by 0 bases, with 13 bases between the two germline ends. Per the germline V gene, CDR1 is MGHDK and CDR2 is SYGVNS. Here the CDR3 reads CASPLQNTNYGYTF. The CDR3 DNA sequence: TGTGCCAGCCCCCTACAGAATACTAACTATGGCTACACCTTC.

The chain couples TRBV24-1 to TRBJ1-1; weak D call: TRBD1 (5 bases). V was shortened by 4 bases and J by 4 bases, with 15 bases between the two germline ends. This CDR3 has 15 amino acids. The germline V gene has CDR1 KGHDR and CDR2 SFDVKD. The CDR3 nucleotides read TGTGCCACCAGTGACGGCTCCCTGGGGGGCACTGAAGCTTTCTTT. It specifies CATSDGSLGGTEAFF.

In this sample, this clonotype turned up a few times. The chain links TRBV6-1 to TRBJ1-6; D ambiguous. The CDR3 runs to 16 residues. Trimming shortened V by 4 bases and J by 5 bases, and 15 bases separated the two germline ends. Per the germline V gene, CDR1 is MNHNS and CDR2 is SASEGT. For the CDR3, the DNA is TGTGCCAGCAGTGGAGGGATTCAGTACGATAATTCACCCCTCCACTTT. Residues: CASSGGIQYDNSPLHF.